The clone carrying this T cell receptor beta chain was found a few times. Its antigen remains unidentified. TCRdb reprocessed the RT-PCR reads with MiXCR, giving one entry per CDR3 protein. The sample contains around 480,000 distinct CDR3 sequences, approximately 10% of which appear only once. The V segment lost 3 bases and the J segment 0 bases; nucleotides outside the gene matches: 6. The CDR3 is 17 residues long. CDR1 and CDR2 from the germline V gene are MDHEN and SYDVKM. This record comes from a study of response to subunit inactivated influenza vaccine. Study-wide results and limits: Seasonal influenza vaccination, on each occasion, was suggested by the authors to recruit few new T cells.

The chain combines TRBV28 with TRBJ2-2, with 8 bases identical to TRBD2. This receptor was taken from a man in his fifties who received an inactivated influenza vaccine. The material was PBMCs from blood, obtained around seven weeks after vaccination. CDR3 sequence: CASSFNLGGANTGELFF. The CDR3 DNA is TGTGCCAGCAGTTTCAATCTCGGGGGGGCGAACACCGGGGAGCTGTTTTTT.